A selection of T cell receptor beta chains follows, all from one sample in a study of PD-L1 blockade in urothelial cancer. Method: immunoSEQ multiplex PCR; TCRdb's copy keeps in-frame clones and lacks some. This sample has 33,000 or so clones, with approximately 80% found just once. This specimen consisted of PBMCs, obtained around atezolizumab (anti-PD-L1) treatment. The receptor set was obtained from a man in his 70s with urothelial cancer. CDR3s include the opening cysteine and the closing phenylalanine or tryptophan. D genes are given only for firm matches. The size field is filled for only some rows; it gives once, few, many or a size class.

abundance	j_gene	d_gene	v_gene	CDR3aa	CDR3nt
-	TRBJ2-5	-	TRBV7-2	CASSPGGKVAGIQYF	TGTGCCAGCAGCCCAGGAGGAAAAGTAGCCGGGATCCAGTACTTC
few	TRBJ1-2	-	TRBV4-3	CASSQNYRTDHGYTF	TGCGCCAGCAGCCAAAATTACCGGACAGATCATGGCTACACCTTC
-	TRBJ1-6	TRBD1	TRBV2	CASKGQGLVKQNSPLHF	TGTGCCAGCAAGGGACAGGGGTTGGTAAAGCAAAATTCACCCCTCCACTTT
-	TRBJ2-2	-	TRBV7-7	CASSFGGGELFF	TGTGCCAGCAGCTTCGGAGGCGGGGAGCTGTTTTTT
-	TRBJ1-4	TRBD1	TRBV6-1	CASSELGTGVEKLFF	TGTGCCAGCAGTGAATTGGGGACAGGGGTTGAAAAACTGTTTTTT
few	TRBJ2-5	TRBD2	TRBV14	CASSEGLAVDETQYF	TGTGCCAGCAGCGAGGGACTAGCGGTAGATGAGACCCAGTACTTC
-	TRBJ1-3	-	TRBV18	CASSTQGSGNTIYF	TGTGCCAGCTCAACCCAGGGTTCAGGAAACACCATATATTTT
-	TRBJ1-2	TRBD1	TRBV6-1	CASSETRQGYGYTF	TGTGCCAGCAGTGAAACGAGACAGGGATATGGCTACACCTTC
-	TRBJ1-2	TRBD1	TRBV10-3	CAIETGEGYGYTF	TGTGCCATCGAGACAGGGGAGGGATATGGCTACACCTTC
-	TRBJ2-1	TRBD2	TRBV7-9	CASSASGRAGNEQFF	TGTGCCAGCAGCGCTAGCGGGAGGGCCGGGAATGAGCAGTTCTTC
once	TRBJ2-7	-	TRBV28	CASSLPGKGSYEQYF	TGTGCCAGCAGTTTGCCAGGGAAAGGCTCCTACGAGCAGTACTTC
-	TRBJ1-4	-	TRBV6-5	CASSYKTGPTNEKLFF	TGTGCCAGCAGTTATAAGACAGGACCAACTAATGAAAAACTGTTTTTT
-	TRBJ2-2	TRBD1	TRBV7-2	CASSFGQGIPGELFF	TGTGCCAGCAGCTTCGGACAGGGGATCCCCGGGGAGCTGTTTTTT
-	TRBJ1-2	TRBD1	TRBV4-2	CASSQVGQSTYGYTF	TGTGCCAGCAGCCAAGTGGGACAGTCAACCTATGGCTACACCTTC
-	TRBJ2-2	-	TRBV6-1	CASSGILTGELFF	TGTGCCAGCAGTGGAATTCTAACCGGGGAGCTGTTTTTT
-	TRBJ1-4	-	TRBV18	CASSSDRGQFSF	TGTGCCAGCTCATCAGACCGCGGACAGTTCTCTTTT
once	TRBJ2-7	-	TRBV29-1	CSAEGETYEQYF	TGCAGCGCCGAGGGCGAAACCTACGAGCAGTACTTC
-	TRBJ2-1	TRBD2	TRBV4-3	CASSQEGLAGAMYNEQFF	TGCGCCAGCAGCCAAGAAGGACTAGCGGGGGCCATGTACAATGAGCAGTTCTTC
-	TRBJ2-7	-	TRBV7-6	CASSSGGHEQYF	TGTGCCAGCAGCTCTGGGGGCCACGAGCAGTACTTC
once	TRBJ2-2	-	TRBV5-1	CASSLQGSNTGELFF	TGCGCCAGCAGCTTGCAGGGGTCGAACACCGGGGAGCTGTTTTTT
-	TRBJ1-6	-	TRBV6-1	CASSGLGVSYNSPLHF	TGTGCCAGCAGTGGGCTCGGGGTTTCCTATAATTCACCCCTCCACTTT
few	TRBJ1-5	TRBD1	TRBV28	CASSRGQGAGYRNQPQHF	TGTGCCAGCAGTCGAGGACAGGGGGCCGGTTATCGCAATCAGCCCCAGCATTTT
-	TRBJ2-7	-	TRBV28	CASSLPRNGTRPYEQYF	TGTGCCAGCAGTTTGCCTCGGAATGGGACACGTCCCTACGAGCAGTACTTC
-	TRBJ2-1	-	TRBV7-3	CASSFIRREFNEQFF	TGTGCCAGCAGCTTTATCAGGCGGGAATTCAATGAGCAGTTCTTC
-	TRBJ2-3	TRBD2	TRBV19	CASSITASGGNTDTQYF	TGTGCCAGTAGTATAACTGCTAGCGGGGGAAACACAGATACGCAGTATTTT